This T cell receptor (beta chain) was obtained from a study of CD8 T cell repertoires and HIV-1 epitope variants. Study in general: Twenty-five autologous and known Gag and Nef epitope variant peptides each stimulated T cells separately. Controls included no peptide, Ebola AY9 epitope, and a CMV, EBV, flu pool.

CDR1 LGHNA and CDR2 YNFKEQ come from the germline V gene. The ends were cut back, 2 bases at V and 8 bases at J, with 13 bases in the middle. This CDR3 has 14 residues. Some clones are missing from TCRdb's copy, which holds only in-frame ones; the method was immunoSEQ multiplex PCR. The sample gives thousands of clones, roughly 70% of which show up once; roughly 45% is in the top ten. In regard to this clone: The target antigen is unknown.

The J gene is TRBJ2-1, the V gene TRBV4-2; D assignment may be TRBD1 or TRBD2 (5 bases each). The sequenced sample was cultured CD8+ T cells derived from PBMCs. This sequence was found in a male donor with HIV. CDR3 nucleotide sequence: TGTGCCAGCAGCCAACCAACCGGGACGGATGAGCAGTTCTTC. Translating gives CASSQPTGTDEQFF.